Listed below are T cell receptor beta chains from one sample, sequenced in a study of beta chain features in type 1 diabetes. Profiled with immunoSEQ multiplex PCR; TCRdb holds only in-frame clones, not every one. The sample lists about 270,000 clones; 13% to 15% were seen once. Material for sequencing was naive CD4+ T cells from blood. The receptors derive from a man aged 25-45 years with type 1 diabetes. Each CDR3 is given with its conserved first and last residue. Fields, in order: J gene, V gene, clone size, D gene, CDR3 DNA, CDR3 protein. The D gene is left open where the match is weak. Clone size is shown for a subset of rows, as once, few, many or a class of expanded clone.

>TRBJ2-1|TRBV7-3|.|TRBD2
TGTGCCAGCAGCCCCGAAGCTAGCGGCTACAATGAGCAGTTCTTC
CASSPEASGYNEQFF
>TRBJ1-1|TRBV5-1|.|TRBD1
TGCGCCAGCAGCCGACAGGGGATGAACACTGAAGCTTTCTTT
CASSRQGMNTEAFF
>TRBJ1-3|TRBV7-9|.|.
TGTGCCAGCAGCCACGGAGGTTCTAATGGAAACACCATATATTTT
CASSHGGSNGNTIYF
>TRBJ2-7|TRBV28|few|TRBD1
TGTGCCAGCAGTTCGCCAGGGGGCCTCTACGAGCAGTACTTC
CASSSPGGLYEQYF
>TRBJ2-3|TRBV7-3|few|.
TGTGCCAGCAGCTTCCGGGGTGGGACAGATACGCAGTATTTT
CASSFRGGTDTQYF
>TRBJ2-5|TRBV7-2|.|.
TGTGCCAGCAGCCCCGGACAGTTGCAAGAGACCCAGTACTTC
CASSPGQLQETQYF
>TRBJ1-2|TRBV30|.|.
TGTGCCTGGAGTGAAACAGGCTATGGCTACACCTTC
CAWSETGYGYTF
>TRBJ1-5|TRBV20-1|.|.
TGCAGTGCTAGAGATCGGCAGCCCCAGCATTTT
CSARDRQPQHF
>TRBJ2-2|TRBV7-9|few|.
TGTGCCAGCAGCTTGGCGAGGAGTACCGGGGAGCTGTTTTTT
CASSLARSTGELFF
>TRBJ2-2|TRBV11-1|few|.
TGTGCCAGCAGCTTAGCGGGACAAACCGGGGAGCTGTTTTTT
CASSLAGQTGELFF
>TRBJ2-5|TRBV7-9|.|TRBD2
TGTGCCAGCAGCTTCGATCTAGCGGGGCGAGAGACCCAGTACTTC
CASSFDLAGRETQYF
>TRBJ1-2|TRBV18|.|TRBD1
TGTGCCAGCTCATCCCAGGGGGATAATGGCTACACCTTC
CASSSQGDNGYTF
>TRBJ1-4|TRBV30|few|.
TGTGCCTGGAGTGGAGGTGGAGCTAATGAAAAACTGTTTTTT
CAWSGGGANEKLFF
>TRBJ2-1|TRBV5-4|few|TRBD2
TGTGCCAGCAGCCCACGACTAGCGGGGGTTGTCTACAATGAGCAGTTCTTC
CASSPRLAGVVYNEQFF
>TRBJ2-1|TRBV4-2|once|TRBD2
TGTGCCAGCAGCCAAGGAACTAGCGGGACCTCCAATGAGCAGTTCTTC
CASSQGTSGTSNEQFF
>TRBJ2-7|TRBV28|few|TRBD1
TGTGCCAGCAGGACAGGGACCAACGAGCAGTACTTC
CASRTGTNEQYF
>TRBJ2-1|TRBV7-9|.|.
TGTGCCAGCAGCTTAGTCCAGGGCGGCGATGAGCAGTTCTTC
CASSLVQGGDEQFF
>TRBJ2-3|TRBV7-2|.|TRBD1
TGTGCCAGCAGCTTGGGACAGGGGCCAGATACGCAGTATTTT
CASSLGQGPDTQYF
>TRBJ2-1|TRBV19|.|TRBD1
TGTGCCAGTAGTATAGGCAGGGGGAATGAGCAGTTCTTC
CASSIGRGNEQFF
>TRBJ2-7|TRBV10-3|.|.
TGTGCCATCAGTGACTCAACTGCCGATCCTACGATGCAGTACTTC
CAISDSTADPTMQYF
>TRBJ2-7|TRBV15|few|.
TGTGCCACCAGCAGAGGGGCAGGGTCGAGCGAGCAGTACTTC
CATSRGAGSSEQYF
>TRBJ2-5|TRBV18|.|.
TGTGCCAGCTCACCGATCGACGGACAGCTCCAAGAGACCCAGTACTTC
CASSPIDGQLQETQYF
>TRBJ2-7|TRBV18|.|TRBD1
TGTGCCAGCTCGCCCGGGACAGGGTCACCCTACGAGCAGTACTTC
CASSPGTGSPYEQYF
>TRBJ2-3|TRBV7-2|.|TRBD2
TGTGCCAGCAGCTCGGCAGCGGGAGGGCCAGATACGCAGTATTTT
CASSSAAGGPDTQYF
>TRBJ2-1|TRBV13|.|TRBD2
TGTGCCAGCAGCTCACCCGGGACTAGCGGGATCAGGAACAATGAGCAGTTCTTC
CASSSPGTSGIRNNEQFF
>TRBJ1-5|TRBV6-6|few|.
TGTGCCAGCCTGTCAGGGAACCAGCCCCAGCATTTT
CASLSGNQPQHF
>TRBJ2-3|TRBV9|.|.
TGTGCCAGCAGCGTAGCGATGGGAGGTACGCAGTATTTT
CASSVAMGGTQYF
>TRBJ1-1|TRBV28|.|.
TGTGCCAGCAGTTTAGTCGGCAGGGGCGCTTTCTTT
CASSLVGRGAFF
>TRBJ2-5|TRBV9|.|TRBD2
TGTGCCAGCAGCGTAGGTGCGTCTCGCGCGGGAGGAGAGACCCAGTACTTC
CASSVGASRAGGETQYF